This T cell receptor (beta chain) was captured in a study of graft-versus-host responses after intestinal transplantation. Overall study findings and caveats: Allograft clonal ratios (graft-versus-host to host-versus-graft) were high in patients who had graft-donor T cell macrochimerism.

The length of the CDR3 is 15 residues. The germline gives CDR1 SGHTA, CDR2 FQGNSA. The junction had 3 bases not matched to a gene; V was cut back by 2 bases and J by 2 bases. Remarks on this clone: The antigen is unknown.

Profiling relied on immunoSEQ multiplex PCR, and the TCRdb table lists in-frame clones only, not all of them. The table includes about 90,000 clones, around nine tenths detected once. This material consisted of unstimulated CD4+ T cells sorted from spleen or lymph node cells, taken before intestinal transplant. The gene calls are TRBV7-2 and TRBJ2-3, with TRBD1 matching 8 bases. This TCR was recovered from a human donor who received an intestinal transplant. This CDR3 is CASSLRTGYTDTQYF. The CDR3 coding sequence is TGTGCCAGCAGCTTAAGGACAGGGTACACAGATACGCAGTATTTT.